This entry features one T cell receptor (beta chain) sequence. As yet, its antigen is unknown. The data were obtained in a study of cytotoxic CD8 clonotypes in ibrutinib-treated CLL. Study findings and constraints: In sustained-remission versus progressing patients, sampling times differed. Public clonotypes proved infrequent, and on treatment they shrank or remained steady.

The method was immunoSEQ multiplex PCR; TCRdb's version includes in-frame clones alone and lacks a portion of them. The repertoire holds about 85,000 clones, with 70% to 80% as singletons. This TCR was sampled from a human donor with chronic lymphocytic leukemia. This specimen was PBMCs, taken after 12 months of ibrutinib treatment.

This chain's CDR3 is CASSPLRGGAGEQYF. CDR3 nucleotides: TGCGCCAGCAGCCCCCTACGGGGGGGAGCCGGGGAGCAGTACTTC. This sequence joins TRBV5-1 and TRBJ2-7; TRBD2 matches 8 bases. J lost 7 bases, V lost 4 bases, and 13 bases had no gene match. Germline CDR1 is SGHRS and CDR2 is YFSETQ. The CDR3 has 15 residues.